This T cell receptor beta chain came from a study of T cells in Graves' hyperthyroidism and ophthalmopathy. The study, taken as a whole, reports: A median about 6 months before onset, the model predicted ophthalmopathy.

Isolation of PBMCs was performed on around 10 ml fresh peripheral blood. Amplified TCR beta CDR3 regions came from RNA transcripts. First-round RT-PCR of the TCR CDR3 relied on the HTBI primer set. TCRdb processed the multiplex PCR reads anew with MiXCR; each CDR3 protein has one entry. The sample shows about 500,000 distinct CDR3 sequences, about 16% of them seen only once. The germline CDR1 and CDR2 sequences are LGHDT and YNNKEL (reference sequence). The CDR3 spans 15 residues. Trimming cost V 3 bases and J 4 bases, with 15 bases left between them. This clonotype has at least ten counts. Its antigen is unknown.

The chain couples TRBV3-1 to TRBJ1-1, with D tentatively TRBD1 (6 bases). The sample was blood. The source of this sequence is a woman in her 30s with Graves' ophthalmopathy. The CDR3 protein is CASSHPGARGTEAFF. In DNA, the CDR3 is TGTGCCAGCAGCCATCCAGGGGCAAGGGGCACTGAAGCTTTCTTT.